A single sample gave rise to the 22 T cell receptor beta chains below, sequenced in a study of CD8+ T cells in alopecia areata. Once RNA had been extracted, it was reverse transcribed into cDNA to act as the sequencing template. Sequencing was performed with immunoSEQ multiplex PCR; in TCRdb, only in-frame clones are kept and a portion is missing. Among under 250,000 clones, around three fifths were seen once, and the ten largest hold 0.45%. The sample consisted of CD4+ T cells sorted from blood, taken at week 0. Receptors were obtained from a human donor with alopecia areata.

The chain is built from TRBV2 and TRBJ1-1, with D possibly matching TRBD1 (5 bases). The CDR3 is made up of 13 amino acids. V lost 4 bases and J 2 bases, leaving 8 bases between the germline ends. The germline gives CDR1 SNHLY, CDR2 FYNNEI. Here the CDR3 DNA reads TGTGCCAGCAGTGGTGACAGTAACACTGAAGCTTTCTTT. As protein: CASSGDSNTEAFF.

The chain is built from TRBV2 and TRBJ1-4, with no clear D. The CDR3 totals 13 residues. V shed 3 bases and J shed 14 bases, with 16 bases lying between them. The germline CDR1 and CDR2 sequences are SNHLY and FYNNEI. In DNA, the CDR3 is TGTGCCAGCAGTGAGGAGCCTCTGCTGGTCCTGTTTTTT. The encoded protein is CASSEEPLLVLFF. The entire variable domain, with the rest obtained from reference TRBV2 and TRBJ1-4, is as follows: EPEVTQTPSHQVTQMGQEVILRCVPISNHLYFYWYRQILGQKVEFLVSFYNNEISEKSEIFDDQFSVERPDGSNFTLKIRSTKLEDSAMYFCASSEEPLLVLFFGSGTQLSVL.

The chain is built from TRBV7-2 and TRBJ2-7; D is uncertain. Germline V lookup: CDR1 SGHTA, CDR2 FQGNSA. The CDR3 extends over 15 amino acids. V was trimmed by 1 base and J by 0 bases, leaving 10 bases between them. The CDR3 nucleotides read TGTGCCAGCAGCTTAGTAAGGCAGAGCTCCTACGAGCAGTACTTC. Translated: CASSLVRQSSYEQYF.

This clone was counted between two and nine times. The chain links TRBV2 to TRBJ2-4; perhaps TRBD2 as D (5 bases). The V end was cut by 1 base, the J end by 2 bases, with 15 bases between. Germline CDR1 SNHLY, CDR2 FYNNEI. The CDR3 covers 17 residues. CDR3 in DNA: TGTGCCAGCAGTGAAGGTCTTGGGAGAACGACCAAAAACATTCAGTACTTC. The encoded protein is CASSEGLGRTTKNIQYF.

Worth noting for this clone: Distinct nucleotide sequences in the sample also encode this CDR3. The chain carries TRBV5-1 and TRBJ2-3; 10 nucleotides align to TRBD2. The CDR3 extends over 15 amino acids. V trimming: 1 base; J trimming: 5 bases; junction bases outside the gene matches: 4. Per the germline V gene, CDR1 is SGHRS and CDR2 is YFSETQ. CDR3 in DNA: TGCGCCAGCAGCTTGTCTAGCGGGGGTCGAGATACGCAGTATTTT. Translated: CASSLSSGGRDTQYF.

This clone showed up just a few times. This chain links TRBV29-1 with TRBJ2-1; 8 nucleotides agree with TRBD2. The junction had 15 bases not matched to a gene; V was cut back by 7 bases and J by 1 base. This CDR3 is built from 17 residues. Looked up from germline, CDR1 is SQVTM and CDR2 is ANQGSEA. Here the CDR3 DNA reads TGCAGCGCCCCTGGGGGGCTAGCGGGCTTATCCTACAATGAGCAGTTCTTC. It specifies CSAPGGLAGLSYNEQFF.

The V gene is TRBV30, the J gene TRBJ1-2; the D is unclear. Germline lookup yields CDR1 GTSNPN and CDR2 SVGIG (reference sequence). Trimming took off 4 bases at V and 6 bases at J, with 9 bases between the two ends. The CDR3 has 11 amino acids. CDR3 sequence: CAWNQVNGYTF. CDR3 nucleotide sequence: TGTGCCTGGAACCAGGTTAATGGCTACACCTTC.

The chain uses TRBV7-6 and TRBJ2-7, with 12 bases that match TRBD2. This CDR3 region has 17 residues. The J segment lost 0 bases and the V segment lost 4 bases, leaving 7 bases of the junction unmatched. The V gene's germline CDR1 is SGHVS and CDR2 FNYEAQ. This chain's CDR3 is CASSSRLAGVNSYEQYF. In nucleotides, the CDR3 is TGTGCCAGCAGCTCGAGACTAGCGGGGGTGAACTCCTACGAGCAGTACTTC.

The count of this clone is one. The chain is built from TRBV7-9 and TRBJ2-6, with D uncertain. Trimming stripped 10 bases from V and 1 base from J, with 8 bases between. From germline, CDR1 is SEHNR and CDR2 FQNEAQ (reference sequence). The CDR3 totals 13 residues. The CDR3, as DNA: TGTGCCATCGGTGGTTCTGGGGCCAACGTCCTGACTTTC. Its translation: CAIGGSGANVLTF.

The rearrangement uses TRBV19 and TRBJ1-5; tentative D call: TRBD1 (5 bases). The V end was cut by 7 bases, the J end by 7 bases, with 20 bases between. The CDR3 has 15 residues. Germline CDR1 is LNHDA and CDR2 is SQIVND (reference sequence). The CDR3 bases are TGTGCCAGTACCTTTTCGTCAGGGTTGAAGCAGCCCCAGCATTTT. As protein: CASTFSSGLKQPQHF.

The chain links TRBV30 to TRBJ1-4; 7 bases are shared with TRBD1. Trimming removed 1 base from V and 6 bases from J; junction bases left unmatched: 5. The germline gives CDR1 GTSNPN, CDR2 SVGIG (reference sequence). CDR3 length: 14 amino acids. Here the CDR3 reads CAWSEGGPYEKLFF. In nucleotides, the CDR3 is TGTGCCTGGAGTGAAGGGGGCCCGTATGAAAAACTGTTTTTT.

The gene calls are TRBV6-5 and TRBJ2-5; 9 bases line up with TRBD2. Germline assignment: CDR1 MNHEY and CDR2 SVGAGI. This CDR3 spans 14 amino acids. V trimming: 6 bases; J trimming: 2 bases; junction bases outside the gene matches: 4. In DNA, the CDR3 is TGTGCCAGCAGCCCGGGACTAGCACAAGAGACCCAGTACTTC. Amino acid sequence: CASSPGLAQETQYF.

A few counts support this clone. This sequence joins TRBV9 and TRBJ2-5; the D gene could be TRBD1 or TRBD2 (6 bases each). Per the germline V gene, CDR1 is SGDLS and CDR2 is YYNGEE. The CDR3 has 14 amino acids. Trimming left V 4 bases short and J 5 bases short, with 15 bases between. CDR3 residues: CASSRGGHEETQYF. The CDR3 region has the DNA TGTGCCAGCAGCAGAGGGGGGCATGAGGAGACCCAGTACTTC.

The chain employs TRBV7-9 and TRBJ1-2; D is unresolved. Trimming left V 5 bases short and J 5 bases short, with 18 bases between. The CDR3 runs 15 residues. Germline CDR1 and CDR2: SEHNR and FQNEAQ (reference sequence). CDR3: CASSPKFTDPYGYTF. The CDR3 coding sequence is TGTGCCAGCAGCCCGAAATTCACGGACCCGTATGGCTACACCTTC.

On this clone itself: Other DNA sequences in the sample encode the same CDR3. V is TRBV9 and J is TRBJ1-5; weak D call: TRBD1 (6 bases). Germline CDR1 is SGDLS and CDR2 is YYNGEE. Between the trimmed V and J ends, which lost 0 bases and 1 base, there was a span of 8 bases. This CDR3 spans 15 amino acids. The CDR3 here is CASSVAGGSNQPQHF. The CDR3 DNA sequence: TGTGCCAGCAGCGTAGCTGGGGGCAGCAATCAGCCCCAGCATTTT.

CDR3 in amino acids: CASGRGSDNEQFF. The CDR3 nucleotides are TGTGCCAGTGGGCGGGGTAGCGACAATGAGCAGTTCTTC. The V gene is TRBV7-9, the J gene TRBJ2-1; D possibly corresponds to TRBD2 (6 bases). The CDR3 spans 13 residues. Germline V CDR1 and CDR2: SEHNR, FQNEAQ (reference sequence). V lost 9 bases, J lost 5 bases, and 14 bases lay in between.

This sequence joins TRBV14 and TRBJ2-2; D gene ambiguous. This CDR3 has 14 amino acids. CDR1 and CDR2 (germline): SGHDN, FVKESK. V lost 4 bases, J lost 5 bases, and 11 bases lay in between. Here the CDR3 reads CASSPMTLTGELFF. The CDR3 region has the DNA TGTGCCAGCAGCCCTATGACCCTAACCGGGGAGCTGTTTTTT.

This sequence joins TRBV7-8 and TRBJ2-4; TRBD1 matches at 10 bases. This CDR3 has 14 amino acids. Looked up from germline, CDR1 is SGHVS and CDR2 is FQNEAQ. With 5 bases clipped from V and 8 bases from J, the junction kept 6 bases outside the gene matches. The CDR3 DNA is TGTGCCAGCAGCCCCAGGACAGGGGGTTACATTCAGTACTTC. It specifies CASSPRTGGYIQYF.

The chain combines TRBV4-1 with TRBJ2-1; D may correspond to TRBD1 or TRBD2 (5 bases each). The CDR3 has 17 amino acids. The V gene's germline CDR1 is MGHRA and CDR2 YSYEKL. Trimming removed 4 bases at V and 1 base at J, with 17 bases between. The CDR3 DNA follows: TGCGCCAGCAGCCTACGGGGCATCCAACCTTCCTACAATGAGCAGTTCTTC. This sequence encodes CASSLRGIQPSYNEQFF.

The sample holds a few counts of this clone. V is TRBV18 and J is TRBJ1-1, with D possibly being TRBD1 (5 bases). CDR1 KGHSH and CDR2 LQKENI come from the germline V gene. CDR3 length: 15 residues. The ends were cut back, 2 bases at V and 3 bases at J, with 13 bases in the middle. In nucleotides, the CDR3 is TGTGCCAGCTCACCAAATTCCGGGACTTACACTGAAGCTTTCTTT. It translates to CASSPNSGTYTEAFF.

This clone was seen more than once but under ten times. The chain links TRBV4-1 to TRBJ2-7, with 10 bases fitting TRBD2. The CDR3 sequence is 16 residues long. V dropped 1 base and J dropped 7; count of bases not matched to a gene: 10. Germline V CDR1 and CDR2: MGHRA, YSYEKL. The DNA of the CDR3 is TGCGCCAGCAGCCAAGGGCCGCTAGCGGGAGCCGGTGAGCAGTACTTC. This gives the protein CASSQGPLAGAGEQYF.

The chain employs TRBV6-5 and TRBJ2-1, with TRBD1 matching over 7 bases. CDR3 length: 14 residues. Germline V gives CDR1 MNHEY, CDR2 SVGAGI. V trimming: 7 bases; J trimming: 4 bases; junction bases outside the gene matches: 7. The CDR3 bases are TGTGCCAGCAAAGGAGACAGGGATTACAATGAGCAGTTCTTC. This translates into CASKGDRDYNEQFF.